These T cell receptor beta chains were read from a single sample in a study of response to subunit inactivated influenza vaccine. In TCRdb, the RT-PCR reads were re-called with MiXCR into one record per CDR3 protein. The sample records 650,000 to 850,000 distinct CDR3 sequences, approximately 13% being singletons. Sequencing used PBMCs from blood, obtained around two weeks before vaccination. The receptors were gathered from a man aged 45-65 years who received an inactivated influenza vaccine. Both conserved end residues are part of each CDR3.

TRBV2	TRBJ2-3	CASLLTSGRGDTQYF
TRBV7-8	TRBJ2-1	CASSLGWGIGEQFF
TRBV12-3/TRBV12-4	TRBJ2-7	CASSLLSGQVYGQYF
TRBV14	TRBJ1-5	CASRSTAVECPQHF
TRBV9	TRBJ2-7	CASSPRVGALTYEQYF
TRBV5-5	TRBJ2-4	CASSFIMNGNIQYF
TRBV4-2	TRBJ2-1	CASSQESGASGGGEQFF
TRBV10-3	TRBJ2-7	CAISERRLVHEQYF
TRBV7-9	TRBJ1-2	CASSDRDSYGYTF
TRBV12-3/TRBV12-4	TRBJ2-7	CASNSRGAGAAEQYF
TRBV5-1	TRBJ1-1	CASSLQGMNTEAFF
TRBV19	TRBJ2-7	CASSERGSYEQYF
TRBV20-1	TRBJ2-7	CSASFPSGSYEQYF
TRBV29-1	TRBJ2-1	CSVPLAGAAYNEQFF
TRBV11-1	TRBJ1-1	CASSLYGGIGDMNTEAFF
TRBV28	TRBJ2-1	CASSLGVTYNEQFF
TRBV12-3/TRBV12-4	TRBJ2-1	CASSYRASSYNEQFF
TRBV3-1	TRBJ2-6	CASSQATISGANVLTF
TRBV12-3/TRBV12-4	TRBJ1-5	CASSSPTVRENQPQHF
TRBV5-1	TRBJ2-7	CASSRTSGSREQYF
TRBV5-1	TRBJ1-1	CASSFQGALGTEAFF
TRBV30	TRBJ2-7	CAWSVRSGWYEQYF
TRBV7-7	TRBJ2-1	CASSLGWEPNEQFF
TRBV20-1	TRBJ2-7	CSATGHLTYEQYF
TRBV12-3/TRBV12-4	TRBJ2-2	CASSLPGGRNTGELFF
TRBV2	TRBJ1-5	CASSESPRQPQHF
TRBV12-3/TRBV12-4	TRBJ2-3	CASSFPTRGVTTDTQYF
TRBV20-1	TRBJ2-2	CSARRNAGTSTGELFF
TRBV4-2	TRBJ2-3	CASSHTGTGDPLTDTQYF
TRBV29-1	TRBJ2-1	CSAQPNSGRDNNEQFF
TRBV6-5	TRBJ2-7	CASSYSDSLTGIYEQYF
TRBV10-3	TRBJ1-6	CAISGQGHSPLHF
TRBV18	TRBJ2-3	CASSPSRTSTDTQYF
TRBV15	TRBJ2-1	CATSRYNSGTLNEQFF
TRBV12-3/TRBV12-4	TRBJ2-3	CASSPPGQGNRNTQYF
TRBV5-6	TRBJ2-1	CASSVTSHPYNEQFF
TRBV7-9	TRBJ1-1	CASSHWADMNTEAFF
TRBV24-1	TRBJ1-1	CATSAMGLAFF
TRBV28	TRBJ2-5	CASSWDGSKETQYF
TRBV6-1	TRBJ2-2	CASSRTGSGTGELFF
TRBV20-1	TRBJ2-7	CSVRKNEQYF
TRBV21-1	TRBJ2-7	CASRGGTSHYEQYF
TRBV28	TRBJ2-3	CASSLIASGRSDTQYF
TRBV30	TRBJ2-1	CARMGQGRISSYNEQFF
TRBV12-3/TRBV12-4	TRBJ2-4	CASSSGLALQYF
TRBV5-1	TRBJ2-5	CASSPQTSGSRETQYF
TRBV5-1	TRBJ2-3	CASSSPPGLDADTQYF
TRBV28	TRBJ2-5	CASSSPLIRETQYF
TRBV25-1	TRBJ2-7	CASGGGTGGKPYEQYF